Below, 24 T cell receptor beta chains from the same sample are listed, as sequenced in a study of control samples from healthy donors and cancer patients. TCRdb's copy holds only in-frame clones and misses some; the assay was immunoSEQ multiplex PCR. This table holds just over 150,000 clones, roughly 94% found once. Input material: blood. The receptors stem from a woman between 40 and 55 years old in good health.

The CDR3 nucleotides read TGTGCCAGCAGTCCCGACAATGAGCAGTTCTTC. Its protein is CASSPDNEQFF. The J gene is TRBJ2-1, the V gene TRBV12-3 or TRBV12-4, with D uncertain. The CDR3 consists of 11 residues. V was clipped by 5 bases and J by 5 bases, with 4 bases between them.

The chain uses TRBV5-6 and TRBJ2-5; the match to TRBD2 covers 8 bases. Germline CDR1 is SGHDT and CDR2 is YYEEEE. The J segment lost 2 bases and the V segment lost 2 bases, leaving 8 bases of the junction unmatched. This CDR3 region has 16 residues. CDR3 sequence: CASSFKLAAIQETQYF. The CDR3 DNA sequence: TGTGCCAGCAGCTTCAAACTAGCGGCAATACAAGAGACCCAGTACTTC. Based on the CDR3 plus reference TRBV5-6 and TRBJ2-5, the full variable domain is DAGVTQSPTHLIKTRGQQVTLRCSPKSGHDTVSWYQQALGQGPQFIFQYYEEEERQRGNFPDRFSGHQFPNYSSELNVNALLLGDSALYLCASSFKLAAIQETQYFGPGTRLLVL.

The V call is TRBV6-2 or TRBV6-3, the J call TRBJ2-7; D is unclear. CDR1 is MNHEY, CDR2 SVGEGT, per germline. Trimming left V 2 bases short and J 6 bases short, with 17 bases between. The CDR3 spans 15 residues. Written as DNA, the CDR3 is TGTGCCAGCAGTTACGGGTTGGTCCCCCTCTCCGAGCAGTACTTC. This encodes CASSYGLVPLSEQYF.

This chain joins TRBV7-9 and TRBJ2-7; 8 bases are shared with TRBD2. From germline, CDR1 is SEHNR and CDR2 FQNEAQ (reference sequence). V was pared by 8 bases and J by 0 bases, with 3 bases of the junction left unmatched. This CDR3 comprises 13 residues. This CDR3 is CASGTSNSYEQYF. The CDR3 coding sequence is TGTGCCAGCGGGACTAGTAACTCCTACGAGCAGTACTTC.

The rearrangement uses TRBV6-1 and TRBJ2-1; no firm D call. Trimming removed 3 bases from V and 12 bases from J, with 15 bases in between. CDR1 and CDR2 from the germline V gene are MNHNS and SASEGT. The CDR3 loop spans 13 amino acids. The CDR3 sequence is CASSDPWRWGQFF. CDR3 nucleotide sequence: TGTGCCAGCAGTGACCCTTGGCGGTGGGGGCAGTTCTTC.

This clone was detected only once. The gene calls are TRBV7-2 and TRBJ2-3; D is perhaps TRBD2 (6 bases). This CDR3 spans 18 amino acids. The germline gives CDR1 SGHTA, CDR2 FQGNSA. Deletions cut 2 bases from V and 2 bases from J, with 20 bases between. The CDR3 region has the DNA TGTGCCAGCAGCTTATTATTTCTTAGACTAGAACTCACAGATACGCAGTATTTT. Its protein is CASSLLFLRLELTDTQYF.

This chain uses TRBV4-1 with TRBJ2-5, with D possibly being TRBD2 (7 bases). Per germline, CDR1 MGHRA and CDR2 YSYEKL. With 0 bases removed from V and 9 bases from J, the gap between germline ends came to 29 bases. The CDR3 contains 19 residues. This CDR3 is CASSQDWAGFQRGPGAQYF. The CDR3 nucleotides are TGCGCCAGCAGCCAAGATTGGGCAGGCTTCCAGCGGGGCCCAGGGGCCCAGTACTTC.

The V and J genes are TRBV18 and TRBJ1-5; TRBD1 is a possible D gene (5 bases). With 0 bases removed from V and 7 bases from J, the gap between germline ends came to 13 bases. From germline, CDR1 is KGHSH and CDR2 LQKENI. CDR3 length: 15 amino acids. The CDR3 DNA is TGTGCCAGCTCACCACCCACAGCGCGGGACCAGCCCCAGCATTTT. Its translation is CASSPPTARDQPQHF.

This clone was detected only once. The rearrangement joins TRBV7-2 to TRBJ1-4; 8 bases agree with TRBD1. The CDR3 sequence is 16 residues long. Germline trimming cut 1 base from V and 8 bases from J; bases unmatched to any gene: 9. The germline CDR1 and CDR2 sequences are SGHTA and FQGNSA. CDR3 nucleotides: TGTGCCAGCAGCTTAGATGACAGGGGCTTTAGGGAAAAACTGTTTTTT. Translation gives CASSLDDRGFREKLFF. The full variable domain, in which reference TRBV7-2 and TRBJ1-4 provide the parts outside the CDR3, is GAGVSQSPSNKVTEKGKDVELRCDPISGHTALYWYRQSLGQGLEFLIYFQGNSAPDKSGLPSDRFSAERTGGSVSTLTIQRTQQEDSAVYLCASSLDDRGFREKLFFGSGTQLSVL.

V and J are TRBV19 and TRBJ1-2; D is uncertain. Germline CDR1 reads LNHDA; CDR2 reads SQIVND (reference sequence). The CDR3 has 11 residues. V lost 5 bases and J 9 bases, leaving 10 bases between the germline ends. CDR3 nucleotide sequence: TGTGCCAGTAGTCTCAGTTACAGCTACACCTTC. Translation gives CASSLSYSYTF.

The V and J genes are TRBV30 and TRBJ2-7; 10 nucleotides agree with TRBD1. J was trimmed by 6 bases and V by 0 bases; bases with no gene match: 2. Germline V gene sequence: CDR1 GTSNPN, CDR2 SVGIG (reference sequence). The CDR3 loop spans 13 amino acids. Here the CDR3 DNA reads TGTGCCTGGAGTGTCGGACAGGGGGTCGAGCAGTACTTC. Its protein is CAWSVGQGVEQYF.

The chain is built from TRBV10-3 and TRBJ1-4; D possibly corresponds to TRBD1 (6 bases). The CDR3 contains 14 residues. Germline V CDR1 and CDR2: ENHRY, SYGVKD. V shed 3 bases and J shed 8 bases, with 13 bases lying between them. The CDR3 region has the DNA TGTGCCATCAGTGAACAGGGTGAATCGGAAAAACTGTTTTTT. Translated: CAISEQGESEKLFF.

The CDR3 protein is CASSQVRAADTQYF. CDR3 DNA sequence: TGCGCCAGCAGCCAAGTCCGGGCGGCAGATACGCAGTATTTT. The chain combines TRBV4-3 with TRBJ2-3; D remains unclear. The CDR3 extends over 14 amino acids. V gave up 1 base and J gave up 4 bases, with 9 bases separating them. The germline V gene has CDR1 LGHNA and CDR2 YSLEER.

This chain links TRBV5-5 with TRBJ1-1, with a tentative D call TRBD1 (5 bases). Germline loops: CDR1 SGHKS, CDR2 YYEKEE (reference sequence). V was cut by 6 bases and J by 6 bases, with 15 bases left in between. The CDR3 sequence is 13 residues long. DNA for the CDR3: TGTGCCAGCAAGAGGGACGTGGCATCTGAAGCTTTCTTT. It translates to CASKRDVASEAFF.

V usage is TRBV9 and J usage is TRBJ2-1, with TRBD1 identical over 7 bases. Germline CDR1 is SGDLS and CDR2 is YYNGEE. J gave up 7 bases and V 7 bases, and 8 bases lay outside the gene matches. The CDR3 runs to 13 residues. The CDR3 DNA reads TGTGCCAGCGGGACAGAGAGTAAAAATGAGCAGTTCTTC. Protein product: CASGTESKNEQFF.

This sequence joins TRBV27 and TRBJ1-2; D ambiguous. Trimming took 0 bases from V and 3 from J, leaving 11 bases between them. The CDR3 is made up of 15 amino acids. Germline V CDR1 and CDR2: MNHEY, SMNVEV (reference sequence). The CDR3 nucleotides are TGTGCCAGCAGTTTATCTTCCAGTCCCGACTATGGCTACACCTTC. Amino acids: CASSLSSSPDYGYTF.

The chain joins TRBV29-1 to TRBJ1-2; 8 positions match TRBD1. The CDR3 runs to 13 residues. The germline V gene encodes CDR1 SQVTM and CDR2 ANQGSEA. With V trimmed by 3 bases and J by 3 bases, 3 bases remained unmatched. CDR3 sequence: CSVDAGGYYGYTF. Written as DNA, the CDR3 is TGCAGCGTTGATGCAGGGGGCTACTATGGCTACACCTTC.

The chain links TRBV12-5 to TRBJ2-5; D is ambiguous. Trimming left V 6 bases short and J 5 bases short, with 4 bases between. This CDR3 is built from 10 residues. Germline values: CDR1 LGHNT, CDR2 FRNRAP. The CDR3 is CASGGETQYF. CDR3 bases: TGTGCTAGTGGGGGGGAGACCCAGTACTTC.

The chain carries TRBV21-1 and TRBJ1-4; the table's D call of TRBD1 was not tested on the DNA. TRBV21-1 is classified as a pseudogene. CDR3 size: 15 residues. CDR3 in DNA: TGTGCCAGCAGCCGTCCAGGGGCCCCAAATGAAAAACTGTTTTTT. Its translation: CASSRPGAPNEKLFF.

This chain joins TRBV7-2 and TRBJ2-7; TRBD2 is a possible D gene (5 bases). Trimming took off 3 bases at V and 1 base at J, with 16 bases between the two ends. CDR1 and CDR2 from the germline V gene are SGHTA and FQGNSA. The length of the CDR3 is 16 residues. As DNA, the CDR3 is TGTGCCAGCAGCTTTCCTAGCCGGAAAGGGTCCTACGAGCAGTACTTC. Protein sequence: CASSFPSRKGSYEQYF. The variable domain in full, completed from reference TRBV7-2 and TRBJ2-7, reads GAGVSQSPSNKVTEKGKDVELRCDPISGHTALYWYRQSLGQGLEFLIYFQGNSAPDKSGLPSDRFSAERTGGSVSTLTIQRTQQEDSAVYLCASSFPSRKGSYEQYFGPGTRLTVT.

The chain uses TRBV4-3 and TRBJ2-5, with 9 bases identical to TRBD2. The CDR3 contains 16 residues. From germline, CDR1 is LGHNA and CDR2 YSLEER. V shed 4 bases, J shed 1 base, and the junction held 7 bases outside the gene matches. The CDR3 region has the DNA TGCGCCAGCAGCCGGGGGGCTAGCGGGACCCAAGAGACCCAGTACTTC. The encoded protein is CASSRGASGTQETQYF.

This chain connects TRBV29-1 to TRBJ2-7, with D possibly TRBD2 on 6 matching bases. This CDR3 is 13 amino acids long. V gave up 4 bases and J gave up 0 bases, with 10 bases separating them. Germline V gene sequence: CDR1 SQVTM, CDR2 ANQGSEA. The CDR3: CSVGRGSSYEQYF. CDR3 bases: TGCAGCGTTGGGCGGGGAAGCTCCTACGAGCAGTACTTC.

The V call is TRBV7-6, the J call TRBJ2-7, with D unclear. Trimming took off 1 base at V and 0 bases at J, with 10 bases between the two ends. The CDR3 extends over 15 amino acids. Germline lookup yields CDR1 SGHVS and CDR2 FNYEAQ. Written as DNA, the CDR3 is TGTGCCAGCAGCTTAGAAGTTACAGACTCCTACGAGCAGTACTTC. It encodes CASSLEVTDSYEQYF.

The DNA for the CDR3 is TGTGCCAGCAGTAACAAAGAGACCCAGTACTTC. Translated: CASSNKETQYF. V and J are TRBV7-6 and TRBJ2-5; no definite D call. The ends were cut back, 6 bases at V and 3 bases at J, with 5 bases in the middle. This CDR3 region has 11 residues. Germline CDR1 reads SGHVS; CDR2 reads FNYEAQ. Full variable domain (rest looked up from reference TRBV7-6 and TRBJ2-5): GAGVSQSPRYKVTKRGQDVALRCDPISGHVSLYWYRQALGQGPEFLTYFNYEAQQDKSGLPNDRFSAERPEGSISTLTIQRTEQRDSAMYRCASSNKETQYFGPGTRLLVL.